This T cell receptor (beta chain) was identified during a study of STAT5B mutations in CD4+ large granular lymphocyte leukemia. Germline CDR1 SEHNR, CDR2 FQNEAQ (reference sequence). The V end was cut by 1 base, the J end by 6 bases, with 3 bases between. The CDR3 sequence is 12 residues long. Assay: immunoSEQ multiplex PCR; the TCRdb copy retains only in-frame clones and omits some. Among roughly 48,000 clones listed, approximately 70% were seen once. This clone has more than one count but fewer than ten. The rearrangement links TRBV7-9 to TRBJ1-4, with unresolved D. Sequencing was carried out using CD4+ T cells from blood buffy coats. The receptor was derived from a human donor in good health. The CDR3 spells CASSLEDEKLFF. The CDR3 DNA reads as TGTGCCAGCAGCTTAGAGGATGAAAAACTGTTTTTT. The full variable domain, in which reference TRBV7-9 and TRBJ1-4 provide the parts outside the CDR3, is DTGVSQNPRHKITKRGQNVTFRCDPISEHNRLYWYRQTLGQGPEFLTYFQNEAQLEKSRLLSDRFSAERPKGSFSTLEIQRTEQGDSAMYLCASSLEDEKLFFGSGTQLSVL.